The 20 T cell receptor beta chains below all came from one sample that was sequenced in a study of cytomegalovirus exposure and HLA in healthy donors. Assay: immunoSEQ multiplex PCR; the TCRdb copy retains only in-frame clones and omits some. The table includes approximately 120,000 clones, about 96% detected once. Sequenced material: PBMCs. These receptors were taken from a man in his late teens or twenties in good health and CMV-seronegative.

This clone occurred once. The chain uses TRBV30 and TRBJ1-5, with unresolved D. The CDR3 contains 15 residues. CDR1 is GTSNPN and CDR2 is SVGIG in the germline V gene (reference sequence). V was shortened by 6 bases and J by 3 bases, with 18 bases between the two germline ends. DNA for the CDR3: TGTGCCTGCACTGGACTGGGAAGCCTCAATCAGCCCCAGCATTTT. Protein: CACTGLGSLNQPQHF.

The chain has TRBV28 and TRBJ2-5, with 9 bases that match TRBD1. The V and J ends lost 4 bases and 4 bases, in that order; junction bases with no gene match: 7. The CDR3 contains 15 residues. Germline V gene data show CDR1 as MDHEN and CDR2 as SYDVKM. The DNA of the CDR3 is TGTGCCAGCAGTTCCCCCGGGACAGGGAGAGAGACCCAGTACTTC. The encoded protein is CASSSPGTGRETQYF.

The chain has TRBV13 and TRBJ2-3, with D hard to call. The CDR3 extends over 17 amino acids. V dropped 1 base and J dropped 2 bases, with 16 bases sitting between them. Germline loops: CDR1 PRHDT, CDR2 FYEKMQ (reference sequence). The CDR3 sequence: CASSLEVQTRVTDTQYF. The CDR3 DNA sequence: TGTGCCAGCAGCTTAGAAGTTCAGACCCGGGTCACAGATACGCAGTATTTT.

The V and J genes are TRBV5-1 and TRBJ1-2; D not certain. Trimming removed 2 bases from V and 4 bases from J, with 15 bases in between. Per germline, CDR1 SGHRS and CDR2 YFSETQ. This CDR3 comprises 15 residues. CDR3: CASSFVGTQLYGYTF. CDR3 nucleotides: TGCGCCAGCAGCTTTGTAGGAACACAGCTCTATGGCTACACCTTC. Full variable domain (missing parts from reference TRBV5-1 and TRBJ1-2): KAGVTQTPRYLIKTRGQQVTLSCSPISGHRSVSWYQQTPGQGLQFLFEYFSETQRNKGNFPGRFSGRQFSNSRSEMNVSTLELGDSALYLCASSFVGTQLYGYTFGSGTRLTVV.

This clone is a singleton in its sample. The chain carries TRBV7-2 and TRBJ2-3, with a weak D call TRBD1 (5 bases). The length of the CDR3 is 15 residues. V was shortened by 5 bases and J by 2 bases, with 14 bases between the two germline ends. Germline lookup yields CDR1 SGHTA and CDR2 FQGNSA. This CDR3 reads CASSPQGLSTDTQYF. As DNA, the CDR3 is TGTGCCAGCAGCCCCCAGGGCTTATCCACAGATACGCAGTATTTT. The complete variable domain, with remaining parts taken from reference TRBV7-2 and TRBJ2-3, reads GAGVSQSPSNKVTEKGKDVELRCDPISGHTALYWYRQSLGQGLEFLIYFQGNSAPDKSGLPSDRFSAERTGGSVSTLTIQRTQQEDSAVYLCASSPQGLSTDTQYFGPGTRLTVL.

The CDR3 is CASSFPGEQYF. The CDR3 nucleotides are TGTGCCAGTAGTTTCCCAGGGGAGCAGTACTTC. The rearrangement joins TRBV19 to TRBJ2-7; D possibly corresponds to TRBD1 (5 bases). The CDR3 has 11 residues. Trimming left V 5 bases short and J 7 bases short, with 9 bases between. The V gene's germline CDR1 is LNHDA and CDR2 SQIVND (reference sequence).

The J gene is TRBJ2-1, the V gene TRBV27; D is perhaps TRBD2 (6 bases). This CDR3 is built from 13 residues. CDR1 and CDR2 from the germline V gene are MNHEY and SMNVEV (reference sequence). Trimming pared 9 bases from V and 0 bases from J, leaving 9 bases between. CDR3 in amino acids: CASSGYSYNEQFF. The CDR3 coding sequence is TGTGCCAGTAGCGGTTACTCCTACAATGAGCAGTTCTTC.

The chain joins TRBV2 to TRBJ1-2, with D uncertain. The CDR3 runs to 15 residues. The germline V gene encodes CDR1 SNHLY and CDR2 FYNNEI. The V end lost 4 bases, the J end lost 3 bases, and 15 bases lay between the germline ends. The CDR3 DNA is TGTGCCAGCAGTGTGGGCAGTTCCTACTACTATGGCTACACCTTC. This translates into CASSVGSSYYYGYTF.

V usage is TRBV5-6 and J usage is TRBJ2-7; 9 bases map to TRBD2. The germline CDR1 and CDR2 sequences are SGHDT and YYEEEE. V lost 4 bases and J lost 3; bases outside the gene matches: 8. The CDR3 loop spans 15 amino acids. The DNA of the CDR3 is TGTGCCAGCAGCCTCCGACTAGCGGTCTACTACGAGCAGTACTTC. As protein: CASSLRLAVYYEQYF.

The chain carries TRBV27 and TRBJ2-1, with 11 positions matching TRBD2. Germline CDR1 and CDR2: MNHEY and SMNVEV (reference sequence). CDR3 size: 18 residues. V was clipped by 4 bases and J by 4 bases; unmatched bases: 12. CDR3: CASSSLALAGGAYNEQFF. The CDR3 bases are TGTGCCAGCAGTTCCCTCGCCCTAGCGGGAGGCGCATACAATGAGCAGTTCTTC.

CDR3 in DNA: TGTGCCAGCAGCAGGACAGGGAATAGCAATCAGCCCCAGCATTTT. Encoded protein: CASSRTGNSNQPQHF. V usage is TRBV9 and J usage is TRBJ1-5; 8 positions match TRBD1. J was trimmed by 0 bases and V by 4 bases; bases with no gene match: 3. In germline, CDR1 is SGDLS, CDR2 YYNGEE. The CDR3 runs 15 residues.

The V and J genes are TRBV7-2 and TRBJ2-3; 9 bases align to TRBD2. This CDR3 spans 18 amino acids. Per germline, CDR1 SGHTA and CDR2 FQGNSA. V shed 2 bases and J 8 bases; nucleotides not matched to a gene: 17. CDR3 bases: TGTGCCAGCAGCTTAAGTTTCCAGGGACTAGCCGCCTCGGGTACGCAGTATTTT. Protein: CASSLSFQGLAASGTQYF.

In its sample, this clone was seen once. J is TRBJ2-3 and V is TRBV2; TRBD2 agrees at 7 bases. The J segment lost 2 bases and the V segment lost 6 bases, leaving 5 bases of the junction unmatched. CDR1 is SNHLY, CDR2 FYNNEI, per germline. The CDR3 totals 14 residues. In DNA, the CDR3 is TGTGCCAGCAGCGCAGCGGGATTCACAGATACGCAGTATTTT. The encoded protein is CASSAAGFTDTQYF.

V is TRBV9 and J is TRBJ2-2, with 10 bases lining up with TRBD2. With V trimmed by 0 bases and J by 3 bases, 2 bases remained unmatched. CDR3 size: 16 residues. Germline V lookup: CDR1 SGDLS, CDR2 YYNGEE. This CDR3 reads CASSVALAGDTGELFF. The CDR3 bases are TGTGCCAGCAGCGTAGCTCTAGCGGGAGACACCGGGGAGCTGTTTTTT.

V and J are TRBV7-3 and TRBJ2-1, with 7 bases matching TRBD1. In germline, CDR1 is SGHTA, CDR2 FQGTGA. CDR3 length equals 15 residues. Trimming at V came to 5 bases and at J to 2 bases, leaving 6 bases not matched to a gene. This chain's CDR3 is CASSPDRETYNEQFF. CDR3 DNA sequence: TGTGCCAGCAGCCCAGACAGGGAAACCTACAATGAGCAGTTCTTC.

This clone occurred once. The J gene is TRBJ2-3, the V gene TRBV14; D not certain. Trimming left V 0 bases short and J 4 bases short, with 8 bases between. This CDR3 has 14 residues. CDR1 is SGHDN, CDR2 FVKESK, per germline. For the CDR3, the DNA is TGTGCCAGCAGCCAAGAATGGGCCGCAGATACGCAGTATTTT. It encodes CASSQEWAADTQYF.

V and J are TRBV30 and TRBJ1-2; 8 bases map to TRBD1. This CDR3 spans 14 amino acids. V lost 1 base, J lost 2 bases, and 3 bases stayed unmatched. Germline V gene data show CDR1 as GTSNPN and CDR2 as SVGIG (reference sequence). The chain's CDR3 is CAWSAGGNNYGYTF. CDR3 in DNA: TGTGCCTGGAGTGCAGGGGGCAACAACTATGGCTACACCTTC.

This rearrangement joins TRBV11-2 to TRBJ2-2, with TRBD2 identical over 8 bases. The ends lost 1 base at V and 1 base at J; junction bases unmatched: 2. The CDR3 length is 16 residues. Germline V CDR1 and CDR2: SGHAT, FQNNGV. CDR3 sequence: CASSLVAGMNTGELFF. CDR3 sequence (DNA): TGTGCCAGCAGCTTAGTAGCGGGAATGAACACCGGGGAGCTGTTTTTT.

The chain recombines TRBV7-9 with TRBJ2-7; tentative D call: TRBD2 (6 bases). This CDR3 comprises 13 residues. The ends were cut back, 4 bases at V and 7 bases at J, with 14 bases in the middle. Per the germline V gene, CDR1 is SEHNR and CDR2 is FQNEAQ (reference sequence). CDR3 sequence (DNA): TGTGCCAGCAGCTCGGACCCTGCGGGGGAGCAGTACTTC. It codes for CASSSDPAGEQYF.

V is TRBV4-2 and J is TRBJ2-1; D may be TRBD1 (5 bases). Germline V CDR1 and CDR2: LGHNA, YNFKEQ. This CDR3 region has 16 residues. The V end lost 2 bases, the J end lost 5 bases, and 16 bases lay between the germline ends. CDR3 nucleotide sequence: TGTGCCAGCAGCCAAAGGCAGGGTCTGATACACAATGAGCAGTTCTTC. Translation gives CASSQRQGLIHNEQFF.